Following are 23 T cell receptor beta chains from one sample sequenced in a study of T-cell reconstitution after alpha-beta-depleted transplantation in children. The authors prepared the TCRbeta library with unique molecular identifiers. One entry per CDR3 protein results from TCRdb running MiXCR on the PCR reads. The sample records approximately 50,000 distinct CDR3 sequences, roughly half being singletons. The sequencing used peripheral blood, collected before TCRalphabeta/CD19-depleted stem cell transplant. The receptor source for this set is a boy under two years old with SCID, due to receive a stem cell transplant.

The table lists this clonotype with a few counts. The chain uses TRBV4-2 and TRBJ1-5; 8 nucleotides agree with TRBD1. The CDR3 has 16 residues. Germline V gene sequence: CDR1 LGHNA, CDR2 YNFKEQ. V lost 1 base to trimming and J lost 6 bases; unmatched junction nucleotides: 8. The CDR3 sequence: CASSQGPGQESQPQHF. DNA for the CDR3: TGTGCCAGCAGCCAAGGACCGGGACAGGAGAGTCAGCCCCAGCATTTT.

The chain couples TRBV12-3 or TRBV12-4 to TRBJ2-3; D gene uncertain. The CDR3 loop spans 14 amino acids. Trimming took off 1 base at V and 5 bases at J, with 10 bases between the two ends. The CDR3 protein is CASSLGGKGDTQYF. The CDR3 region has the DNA TGTGCCAGCAGTTTAGGAGGAAAGGGAGATACGCAGTATTTT.

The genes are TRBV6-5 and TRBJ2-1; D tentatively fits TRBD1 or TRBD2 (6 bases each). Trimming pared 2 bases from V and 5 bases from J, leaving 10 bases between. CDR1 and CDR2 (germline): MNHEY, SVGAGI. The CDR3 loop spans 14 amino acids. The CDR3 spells CASSYRGPNNEQFF. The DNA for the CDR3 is TGTGCCAGCAGTTACCGGGGGCCTAACAATGAGCAGTTCTTC.

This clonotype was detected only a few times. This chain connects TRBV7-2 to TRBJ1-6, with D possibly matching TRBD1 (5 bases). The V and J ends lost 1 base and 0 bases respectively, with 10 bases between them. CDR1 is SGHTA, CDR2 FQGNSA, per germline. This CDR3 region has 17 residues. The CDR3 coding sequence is TGTGCCAGCAGCTTAGTGGGAAGGGGCTCCTATAATTCACCCCTCCACTTT. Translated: CASSLVGRGSYNSPLHF.

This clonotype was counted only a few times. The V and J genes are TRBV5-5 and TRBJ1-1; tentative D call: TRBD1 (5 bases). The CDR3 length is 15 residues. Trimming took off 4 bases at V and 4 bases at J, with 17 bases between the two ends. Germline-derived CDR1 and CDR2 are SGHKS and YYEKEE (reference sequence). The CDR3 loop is CASSHFQGDGTEAFF. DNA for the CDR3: TGTGCCAGCAGCCATTTTCAGGGAGACGGCACTGAAGCTTTCTTT.

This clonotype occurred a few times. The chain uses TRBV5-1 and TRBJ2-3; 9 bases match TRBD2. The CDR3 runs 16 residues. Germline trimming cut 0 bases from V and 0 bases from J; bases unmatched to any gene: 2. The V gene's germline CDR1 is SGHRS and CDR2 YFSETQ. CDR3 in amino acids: CASSLVAGDSTDTQYF. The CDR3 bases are TGCGCCAGCAGCTTGGTAGCGGGGGACAGCACAGATACGCAGTATTTT. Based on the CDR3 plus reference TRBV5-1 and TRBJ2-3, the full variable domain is KAGVTQTPRYLIKTRGQQVTLSCSPISGHRSVSWYQQTPGQGLQFLFEYFSETQRNKGNFPGRFSGRQFSNSRSEMNVSTLELGDSALYLCASSLVAGDSTDTQYFGPGTRLTVL.

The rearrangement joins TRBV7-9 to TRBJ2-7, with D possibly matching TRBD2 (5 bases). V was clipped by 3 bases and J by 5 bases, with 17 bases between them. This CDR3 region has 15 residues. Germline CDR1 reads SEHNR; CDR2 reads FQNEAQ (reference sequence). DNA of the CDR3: TGTGCCAGCAGCTTCAGCGAGGTAGGGAGTAACGAGCAGTACTTC. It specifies CASSFSEVGSNEQYF.

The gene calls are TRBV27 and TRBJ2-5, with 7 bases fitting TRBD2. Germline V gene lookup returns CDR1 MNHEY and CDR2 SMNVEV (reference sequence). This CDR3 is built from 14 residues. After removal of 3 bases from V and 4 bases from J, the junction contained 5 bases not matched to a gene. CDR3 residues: CASSFVGGSETQYF. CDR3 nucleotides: TGTGCCAGCAGTTTTGTGGGGGGGTCAGAGACCCAGTACTTC.

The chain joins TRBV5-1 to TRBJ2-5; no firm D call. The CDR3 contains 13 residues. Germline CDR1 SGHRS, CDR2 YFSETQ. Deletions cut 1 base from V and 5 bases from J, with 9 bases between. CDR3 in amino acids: CASSLLGQETQYF. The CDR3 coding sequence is TGCGCCAGCAGCTTGTTAGGGCAGGAGACCCAGTACTTC.

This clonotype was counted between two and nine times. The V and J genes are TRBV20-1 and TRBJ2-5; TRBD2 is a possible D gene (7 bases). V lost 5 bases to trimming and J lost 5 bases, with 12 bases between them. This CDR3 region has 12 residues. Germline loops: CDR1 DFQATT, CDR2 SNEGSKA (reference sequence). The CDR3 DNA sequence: TGCAGTGCTCAAGGGGGGGGGGAGACCCAGTACTTC. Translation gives CSAQGGGETQYF.

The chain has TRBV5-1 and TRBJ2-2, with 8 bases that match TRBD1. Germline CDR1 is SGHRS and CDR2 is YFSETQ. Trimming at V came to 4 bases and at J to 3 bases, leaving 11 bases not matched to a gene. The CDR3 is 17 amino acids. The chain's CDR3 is CASSPGPDRVDTGELFF. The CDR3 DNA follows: TGCGCCAGCAGCCCGGGGCCGGACAGGGTCGACACCGGGGAGCTGTTTTTT.

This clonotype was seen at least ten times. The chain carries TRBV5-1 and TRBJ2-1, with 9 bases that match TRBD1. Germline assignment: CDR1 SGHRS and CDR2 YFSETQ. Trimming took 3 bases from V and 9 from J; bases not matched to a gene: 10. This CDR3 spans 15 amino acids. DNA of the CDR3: TGCGCCAGCAGCTACGGGACAGGGTGGGAGGGTGAGCAGTTCTTC. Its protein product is CASSYGTGWEGEQFF.

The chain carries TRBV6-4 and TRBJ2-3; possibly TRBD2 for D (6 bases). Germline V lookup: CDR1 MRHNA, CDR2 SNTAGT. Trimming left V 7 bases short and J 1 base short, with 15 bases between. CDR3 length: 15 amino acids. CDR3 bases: TGTGCCAGCACCCCCGAAGGCGGGGGCACAGATACGCAGTATTTT. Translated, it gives CASTPEGGGTDTQYF.

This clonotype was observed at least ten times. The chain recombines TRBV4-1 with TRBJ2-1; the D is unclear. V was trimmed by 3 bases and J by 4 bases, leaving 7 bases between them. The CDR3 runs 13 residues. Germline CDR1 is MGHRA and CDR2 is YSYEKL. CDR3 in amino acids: CASSQAQYNEQFF. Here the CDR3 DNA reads TGCGCCAGCAGCCAGGCCCAATACAATGAGCAGTTCTTC.

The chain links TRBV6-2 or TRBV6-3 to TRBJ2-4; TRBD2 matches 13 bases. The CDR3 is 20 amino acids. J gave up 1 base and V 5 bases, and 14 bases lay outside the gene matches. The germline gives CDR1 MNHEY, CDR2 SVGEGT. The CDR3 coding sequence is TGTGCCAGCAGTCCCTGGACTAGCGGGGGACCCACCCTGGCCAAAAACATTCAGTACTTC. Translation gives CASSPWTSGGPTLAKNIQYF.

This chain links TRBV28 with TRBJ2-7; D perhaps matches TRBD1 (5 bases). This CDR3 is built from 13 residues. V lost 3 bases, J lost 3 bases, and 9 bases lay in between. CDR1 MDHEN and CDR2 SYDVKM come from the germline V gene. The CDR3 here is CASSLDTLYEQYF. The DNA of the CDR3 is TGTGCCAGCAGTTTGGACACCCTCTACGAGCAGTACTTC.

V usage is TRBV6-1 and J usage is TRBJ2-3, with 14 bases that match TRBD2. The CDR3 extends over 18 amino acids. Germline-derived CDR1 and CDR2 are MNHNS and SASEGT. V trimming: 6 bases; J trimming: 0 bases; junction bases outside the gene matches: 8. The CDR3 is CASSRLAGGPGSTDTQYF. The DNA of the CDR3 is TGTGCCAGCAGCCGACTAGCGGGGGGGCCAGGGAGCACAGATACGCAGTATTTT.

CDR3 DNA: TGCGCCAGCAGCCAAGAAGCTAGCGGGGGTAGAGAGACCCAGTACTTC. It translates to CASSQEASGGRETQYF. The chain links TRBV4-3 to TRBJ2-5; the match to TRBD2 covers 10 bases. The CDR3 extends over 16 amino acids. Germline loops: CDR1 LGHNA, CDR2 YSLEER. V was clipped by 0 bases and J by 4 bases; unmatched bases: 5.

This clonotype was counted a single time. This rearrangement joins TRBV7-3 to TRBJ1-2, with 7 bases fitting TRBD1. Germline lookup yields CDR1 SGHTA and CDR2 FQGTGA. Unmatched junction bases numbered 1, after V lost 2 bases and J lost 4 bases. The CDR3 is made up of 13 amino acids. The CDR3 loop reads CASSLDRAYGYTF. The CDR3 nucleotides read TGTGCCAGCAGCTTAGACAGGGCCTATGGCTACACCTTC.

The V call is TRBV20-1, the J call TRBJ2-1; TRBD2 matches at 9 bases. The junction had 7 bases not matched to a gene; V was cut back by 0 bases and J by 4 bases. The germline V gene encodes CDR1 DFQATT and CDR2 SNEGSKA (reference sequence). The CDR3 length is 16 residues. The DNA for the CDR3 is TGCAGTGCTAGAGATCCGGCTAGCGGGGAATACAATGAGCAGTTCTTC. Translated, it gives CSARDPASGEYNEQFF.

The CDR3 DNA sequence: TGTGCCAGCAGCGCGCGAGGGTTTTCTGGGGCCAACGTCCTGACTTTC. Translation gives CASSARGFSGANVLTF. The chain has TRBV28 and TRBJ2-6, with D possibly matching TRBD2 (5 bases). This CDR3 spans 16 amino acids. V lost 6 bases and J 1 base, leaving 13 bases between the germline ends. Germline V gene sequence: CDR1 MDHEN, CDR2 SYDVKM.

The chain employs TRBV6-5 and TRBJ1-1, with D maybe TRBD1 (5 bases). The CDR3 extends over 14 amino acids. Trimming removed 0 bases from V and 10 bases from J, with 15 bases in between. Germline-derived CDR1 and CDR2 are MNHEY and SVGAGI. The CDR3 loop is CASSYSSRVDGAFF. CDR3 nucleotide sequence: TGTGCCAGCAGTTACTCGTCCAGGGTGGATGGAGCTTTCTTT.

CDR3 amino acids: CASSLWGGPYEQYF. CDR3 DNA: TGTGCCAGCAGTTTATGGGGGGGTCCCTACGAGCAGTACTTC. The J gene is TRBJ2-7, the V gene TRBV27, with 7 bases matching TRBD2. Per germline, CDR1 MNHEY and CDR2 SMNVEV (reference sequence). V shed 1 base and J 2 bases; nucleotides not matched to a gene: 2. CDR3 length equals 14 residues.